The clone carrying this T cell receptor beta chain was recorded once. Antigen unknown. The data were obtained in a study of OX40 agonist ivuxolimab in advanced cancers. Findings of the study overall: Certain nonresponding patients likewise had low normalized T-cell clonal expansion.

Sequencing was performed with immunoSEQ multiplex PCR; in TCRdb, only in-frame clones are kept and a portion is missing. The repertoire holds 25,000 to 40,000 clones, with around 87% as singletons. Germline V gene data show CDR1 as SGHAT and CDR2 as FQNNGV. The junction had 6 bases not matched to a gene; V was cut back by 4 bases and J by 2 bases. This CDR3 is 16 amino acids long. This TCR came from an adult with an advanced solid tumor such as melanoma, head and neck, liver or kidney cancer. The V gene is TRBV11-2, the J gene TRBJ2-7, with TRBD2 matching 12 bases. The sequences come from CD4+ or CD8+ T cells sorted from blood, collected in a trial of the OX40 agonist ivuxolimab. CDR3 in DNA: TGTGCCAGCAGCTCGTTCCGACTAGCGGGGGCCTACGAGCAGTACTTC. This codes for CASSSFRLAGAYEQYF.